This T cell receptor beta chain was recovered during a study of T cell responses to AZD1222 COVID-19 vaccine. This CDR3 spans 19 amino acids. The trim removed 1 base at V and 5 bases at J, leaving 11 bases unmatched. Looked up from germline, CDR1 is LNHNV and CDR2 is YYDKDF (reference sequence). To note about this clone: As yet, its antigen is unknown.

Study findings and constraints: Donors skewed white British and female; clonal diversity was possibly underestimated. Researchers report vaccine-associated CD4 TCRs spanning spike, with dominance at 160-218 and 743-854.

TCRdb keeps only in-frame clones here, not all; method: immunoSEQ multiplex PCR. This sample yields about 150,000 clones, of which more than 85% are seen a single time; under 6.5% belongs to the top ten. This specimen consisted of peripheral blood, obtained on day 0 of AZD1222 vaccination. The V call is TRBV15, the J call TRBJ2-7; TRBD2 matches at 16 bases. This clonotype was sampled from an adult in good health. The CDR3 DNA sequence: TGTGCCACCAGCAGAGGGAGGGGACTAGCGGGAGGGCCGGTCGACGAGCAGTACTTC. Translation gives CATSRGRGLAGGPVDEQYF.